A single count supports the clone carrying this TCR beta chain. The CDR3 extends over 14 amino acids. With 4 bases removed from V and 2 bases from J, the gap between germline ends came to 11 bases. CDR1 and CDR2 from the germline V gene are SEHNR and FQNEAQ (reference sequence). These data come from a study of CD8 T cells in Susac syndrome. As for the study in general: Patients with Susac syndrome were, at the time of blood collection, therapy-naive, maintained on corticosteroids, or maintained on intravenous immunoglobulin alone.

The authors reverse transcribed roughly 0.5 to 1 ug RNA with random hexamers. From the immunoSEQ multiplex PCR reads, TCRdb called clonotypes with MiXCR, one entry per CDR3 protein. There are under 250,000 distinct CDR3 sequences in the sample; 94% occur only once, and about 0.14% lies in the top ten. Sequencing was carried out using CD4+ T cells from PBMCs. The clonotype was recovered from a human donor with Susac syndrome. V is TRBV7-9 and J is TRBJ2-5; D not certain. CDR3 in amino acids: CASSSGRGQETQYF. The CDR3 nucleotides are TGTGCCAGCAGCTCCGGGCGTGGGCAAGAGACCCAGTACTTC.